This T cell receptor (beta chain) was sequenced for a study of T cell clonality in common variable immunodeficiency. The germline CDR1 and CDR2 sequences are DFQATT and SNEGSKA (reference sequence). The CDR3 spans 16 residues. The junction had 11 bases not matched to a gene; V was cut back by 5 bases and J by 5 bases. Ten or more counts support this clone. The CDR3 end lies 3 residues beyond the end of the read and is filled in from the germline J gene. Profiling relied on immunoSEQ multiplex PCR, and the TCRdb table lists in-frame clones only, not all of them. The repertoire shows under 50,000 clones, none seen only once; the top ten take 2% to 2.5%.

Sequencing was done on a sample of peripheral blood mononuclear cells. The clonotype was recovered from a person aged 18 to 70 in good health. V gene TRBV20-1 combines with J gene TRBJ2-3, with 12 bases fitting TRBD2. The sequenced part of the CDR3 DNA is TGCAGTGCTCAACTAGCGGGGGGCCCAACCGGAGATACG. This codes for CSAQLAGGPTGDT. The whole CDR3 protein is CSAQLAGGPTGDTQYF.